A single sample gave rise to the 10 T cell receptor beta chains below, sequenced in a study of blood T cell repertoires in COVID-19. Only in-frame clones appear in the TCRdb table, and some are missing; sequencing was by immunoSEQ multiplex PCR. Of 50,000 to 65,000 clones listed, around 87% are singletons. Material for sequencing was peripheral blood. The receptors originated from a man between 65 and 79 years old with acute or convalescent COVID-19.

The chain employs TRBV5-1 and TRBJ2-7, with TRBD2 matching over 11 bases. V trimming: 4 bases; J trimming: 2 bases; junction bases outside the gene matches: 5. The CDR3 has 15 residues. Germline V CDR1 and CDR2: SGHRS, YFSETQ. The CDR3 loop is CASSMPSGRTYEQYF. The CDR3 coding sequence is TGCGCCAGCAGCATGCCTAGCGGGAGGACCTACGAGCAGTACTTC.

The rearrangement joins TRBV18 to TRBJ1-5; D possibly corresponds to TRBD1 (6 bases). Trimming pared 4 bases from V and 0 bases from J, leaving 16 bases between. CDR3 length: 17 residues. Germline CDR1 reads KGHSH; CDR2 reads LQKENI. CDR3 in amino acids: CASSQTGTLNSNQPQHF. In DNA form, the CDR3 reads TGTGCCAGCTCACAGACCGGGACATTGAATAGCAATCAGCCCCAGCATTTT.

This chain joins TRBV5-6 and TRBJ1-3; D perhaps matches TRBD1 (6 bases). Germline V gives CDR1 SGHDT, CDR2 YYEEEE. The CDR3 extends over 16 amino acids. Trimming removed 1 base from V and 3 bases from J, with 14 bases in between. CDR3 DNA: TGTGCCAGCAGCTTGTCTGGGGGCGCGTTTGGAAACACCATATATTTT. This encodes CASSLSGGAFGNTIYF.

V and J are TRBV25-1 and TRBJ2-3, with 7 positions matching TRBD2. Germline CDR1 reads MGHDK; CDR2 reads SYGVNS. V gave up 4 bases and J gave up 6 bases; unmatched junction bases: 4. The CDR3 runs 13 residues. This CDR3 is CASSVPGRDTQYF. Here the CDR3 DNA reads TGTGCCAGCAGTGTGCCCGGGAGGGATACGCAGTATTTT.

The V gene is TRBV19, the J gene TRBJ2-1, with D perhaps matching TRBD1 (6 bases). V dropped 5 bases and J dropped 0 bases, with 11 bases sitting between them. This CDR3 is 15 amino acids long. Germline V gives CDR1 LNHDA, CDR2 SQIVND (reference sequence). The CDR3: CASSLIGGSYNEQFF. The CDR3 nucleotides read TGTGCCAGTAGTCTGATAGGGGGCTCCTACAATGAGCAGTTCTTC.

The CDR3 loop reads CASSWGQAKSYEQYF. The CDR3 DNA reads as TGTGCCAGCAGCTGGGGACAGGCCAAATCCTACGAGCAGTACTTC. The rearrangement joins TRBV5-5 to TRBJ2-7, with 8 nucleotides matching TRBD1. The CDR3 is 15 residues long. Trimming cost V 3 bases and J 1 base; bases outside gene matches: 6. Germline-derived CDR1 and CDR2 are SGHKS and YYEKEE (reference sequence).

The rearrangement uses TRBV29-1 and TRBJ2-5; TRBD1 agrees at 8 bases. J gave up 13 bases and V 5 bases, and 6 bases lay outside the gene matches. Germline V gene lookup returns CDR1 SQVTM and CDR2 ANQGSEA. The CDR3 consists of 10 residues. For the CDR3, the DNA is TGCAGCGTTCAGACAGGGGTGCGGTACTTC. Amino acids: CSVQTGVRYF.

The chain uses TRBV3-1 (or the pseudogene TRBV3-2) and TRBJ2-2; D not certain. Trimming took off 0 bases at V and 5 bases at J, with 13 bases between the two ends. Germline V gene sequence: CDR1 LGHDT, CDR2 YNNKEL (reference sequence). The CDR3 spans 16 residues. CDR3 DNA sequence: TGTGCCAGCAGCCAAGAATCCGAGATTGTAACCGGGGAGCTGTTTTTT. It translates to CASSQESEIVTGELFF.

The CDR3 DNA is TGTGCCAGCAGCCTACGCTTCGCGGGGGGACGTGAGCAGTTCTTC. Its protein product is CASSLRFAGGREQFF. The J gene is TRBJ2-1, the V gene TRBV9, with TRBD2 identical over 8 bases. The junction had 12 bases not matched to a gene; V was cut back by 4 bases and J by 9 bases. The CDR3 covers 15 residues. CDR1 SGDLS and CDR2 YYNGEE come from the germline V gene.

This clone was observed a single time. The rearrangement joins TRBV27 to TRBJ2-5; perhaps TRBD1 as D (6 bases). The CDR3 runs to 14 residues. Trimming removed 6 bases at V and 3 bases at J, with 14 bases between. Germline loops: CDR1 MNHEY, CDR2 SMNVEV (reference sequence). CDR3 nucleotide sequence: TGTGCCAGCAGCCCCCGACAGGTGAAAGAGACCCAGTACTTC. Its translation: CASSPRQVKETQYF.